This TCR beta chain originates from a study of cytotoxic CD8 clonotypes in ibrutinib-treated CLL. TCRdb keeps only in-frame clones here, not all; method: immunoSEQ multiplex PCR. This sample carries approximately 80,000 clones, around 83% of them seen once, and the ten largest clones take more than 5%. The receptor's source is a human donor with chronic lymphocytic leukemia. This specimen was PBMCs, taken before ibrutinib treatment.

This CDR3 is CASSPTRDSSYGYTF. The DNA for the CDR3 is TGTGCCAGCAGCCCAACGCGGGACAGCAGTTATGGCTACACCTTC. This chain links TRBV7-3 with TRBJ1-2; the match to TRBD1 covers 7 bases. J gave up 5 bases and V 5 bases, and 11 bases lay outside the gene matches. Per germline, CDR1 SGHTA and CDR2 FQGTGA. This CDR3 spans 15 amino acids.